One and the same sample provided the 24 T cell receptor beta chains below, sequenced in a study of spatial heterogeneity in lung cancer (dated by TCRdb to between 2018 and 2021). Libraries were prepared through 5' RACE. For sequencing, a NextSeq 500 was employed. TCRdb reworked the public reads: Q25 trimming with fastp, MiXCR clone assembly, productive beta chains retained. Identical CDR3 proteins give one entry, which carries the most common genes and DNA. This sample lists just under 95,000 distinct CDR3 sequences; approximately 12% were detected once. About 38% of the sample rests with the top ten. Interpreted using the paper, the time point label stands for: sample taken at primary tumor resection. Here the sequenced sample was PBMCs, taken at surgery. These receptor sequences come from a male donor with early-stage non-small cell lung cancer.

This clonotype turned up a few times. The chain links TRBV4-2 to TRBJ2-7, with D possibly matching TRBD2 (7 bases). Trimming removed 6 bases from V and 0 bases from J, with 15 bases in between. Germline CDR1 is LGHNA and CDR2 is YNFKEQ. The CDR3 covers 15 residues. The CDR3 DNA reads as TGTGCCAGCAGTCCGGCGGGGGCTAGCTCCTACGAGCAGTACTTC. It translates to CASSPAGASSYEQYF.

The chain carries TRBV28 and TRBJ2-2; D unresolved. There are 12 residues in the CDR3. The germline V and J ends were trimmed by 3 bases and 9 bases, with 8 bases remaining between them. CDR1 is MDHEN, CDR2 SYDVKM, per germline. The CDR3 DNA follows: TGTGCCAGCAGTTTGGCCACTCGGGAGCTGTTTTTT. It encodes CASSLATRELFF.

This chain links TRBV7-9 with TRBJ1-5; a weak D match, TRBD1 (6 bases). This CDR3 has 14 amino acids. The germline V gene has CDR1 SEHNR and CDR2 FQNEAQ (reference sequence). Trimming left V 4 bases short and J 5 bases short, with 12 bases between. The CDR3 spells CASSSWGPDQPQHF. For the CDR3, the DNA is TGTGCCAGCAGCTCCTGGGGGCCCGATCAGCCCCAGCATTTT.

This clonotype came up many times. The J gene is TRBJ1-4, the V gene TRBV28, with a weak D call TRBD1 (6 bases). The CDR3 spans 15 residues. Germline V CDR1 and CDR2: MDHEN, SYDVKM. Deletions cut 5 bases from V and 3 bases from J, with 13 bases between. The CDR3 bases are TGTGCCAGCAGTCCCCCGGGGGGCGCTAATGAAAAACTGTTTTTT. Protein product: CASSPPGGANEKLFF.

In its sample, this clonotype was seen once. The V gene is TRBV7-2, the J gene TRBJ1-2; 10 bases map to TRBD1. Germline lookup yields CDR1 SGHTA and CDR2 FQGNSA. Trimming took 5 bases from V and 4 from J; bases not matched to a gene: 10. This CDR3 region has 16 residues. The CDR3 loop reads CASSELRQGAPYGYTF. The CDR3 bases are TGTGCCAGCAGCGAACTTCGACAGGGGGCTCCCTATGGCTACACCTTC.

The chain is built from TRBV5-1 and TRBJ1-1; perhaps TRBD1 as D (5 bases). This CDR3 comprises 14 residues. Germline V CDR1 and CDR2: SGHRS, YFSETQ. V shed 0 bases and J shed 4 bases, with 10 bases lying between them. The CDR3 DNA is TGCGCCAGCAGCTTGGCCGCGGGGGGCACTGAAGCTTTCTTT. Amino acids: CASSLAAGGTEAFF. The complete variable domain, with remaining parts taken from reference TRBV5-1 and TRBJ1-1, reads KAGVTQTPRYLIKTRGQQVTLSCSPISGHRSVSWYQQTPGQGLQFLFEYFSETQRNKGNFPGRFSGRQFSNSRSEMNVSTLELGDSALYLCASSLAAGGTEAFFGQGTRLTVV.

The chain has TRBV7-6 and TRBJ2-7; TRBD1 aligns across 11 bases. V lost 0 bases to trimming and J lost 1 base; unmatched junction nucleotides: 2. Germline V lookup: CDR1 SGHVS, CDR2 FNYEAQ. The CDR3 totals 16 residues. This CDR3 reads CASSLAGQGESYEQYF. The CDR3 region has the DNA TGTGCCAGCAGCTTAGCGGGACAGGGGGAATCCTACGAGCAGTACTTC.

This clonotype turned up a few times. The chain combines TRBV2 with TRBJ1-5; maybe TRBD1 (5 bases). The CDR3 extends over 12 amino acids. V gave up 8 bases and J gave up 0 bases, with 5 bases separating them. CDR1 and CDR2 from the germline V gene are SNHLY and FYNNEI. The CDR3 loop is CASGTSNQPQHF. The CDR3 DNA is TGTGCCAGCGGGACTAGCAATCAGCCCCAGCATTTT.

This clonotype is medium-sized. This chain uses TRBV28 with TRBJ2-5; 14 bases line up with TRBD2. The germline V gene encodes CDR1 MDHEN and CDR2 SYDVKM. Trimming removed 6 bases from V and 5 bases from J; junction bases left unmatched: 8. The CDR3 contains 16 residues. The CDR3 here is CASRSLTSGGAETQYF. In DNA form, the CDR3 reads TGTGCCAGCAGATCTCTGACTAGCGGGGGGGCGGAGACCCAGTACTTC. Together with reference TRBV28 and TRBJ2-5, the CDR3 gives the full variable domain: DVKVTQSSRYLVKRTGEKVFLECVQDMDHENMFWYRQDPGLGLRLIYFSYDVKMKEKGDIPEGYSVSREKKERFSLILESASTNQTSMYLCASRSLTSGGAETQYFGPGTRLLVL.

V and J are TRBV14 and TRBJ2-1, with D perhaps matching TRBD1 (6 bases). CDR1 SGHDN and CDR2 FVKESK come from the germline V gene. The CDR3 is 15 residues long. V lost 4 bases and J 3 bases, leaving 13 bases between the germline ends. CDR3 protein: CASSRRLDSYNEQFF. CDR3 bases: TGTGCCAGCAGCCGAAGGCTGGACAGCTACAATGAGCAGTTCTTC.

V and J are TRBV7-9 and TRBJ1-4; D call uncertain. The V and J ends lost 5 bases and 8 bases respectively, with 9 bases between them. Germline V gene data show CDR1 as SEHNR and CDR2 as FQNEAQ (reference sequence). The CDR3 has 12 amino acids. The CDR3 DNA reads TGTGCCAGCAGCATCAGAGGAGAAAAACTGTTTTTT. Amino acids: CASSIRGEKLFF.

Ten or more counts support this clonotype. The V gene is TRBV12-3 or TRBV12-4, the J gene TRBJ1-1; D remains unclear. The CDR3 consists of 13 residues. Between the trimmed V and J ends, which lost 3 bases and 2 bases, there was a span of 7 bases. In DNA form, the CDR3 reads TGTGCCAGCAGTTTTTCTTCTAACACTGAAGCTTTCTTT. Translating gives CASSFSSNTEAFF.

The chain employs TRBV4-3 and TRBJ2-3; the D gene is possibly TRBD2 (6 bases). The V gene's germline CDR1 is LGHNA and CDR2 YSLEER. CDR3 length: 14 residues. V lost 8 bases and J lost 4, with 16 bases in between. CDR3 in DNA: TGCGCCAGCCGACTAGTTACGACCGCAGATACGCAGTATTTT. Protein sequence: CASRLVTTADTQYF.

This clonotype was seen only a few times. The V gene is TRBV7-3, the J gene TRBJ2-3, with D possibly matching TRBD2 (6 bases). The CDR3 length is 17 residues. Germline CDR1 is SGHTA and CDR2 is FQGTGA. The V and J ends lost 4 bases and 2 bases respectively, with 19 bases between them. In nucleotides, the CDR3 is TGTGCCAGCAGCTCTGGGAAACTGACTAGAACCACAGATACGCAGTATTTT. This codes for CASSSGKLTRTTDTQYF.

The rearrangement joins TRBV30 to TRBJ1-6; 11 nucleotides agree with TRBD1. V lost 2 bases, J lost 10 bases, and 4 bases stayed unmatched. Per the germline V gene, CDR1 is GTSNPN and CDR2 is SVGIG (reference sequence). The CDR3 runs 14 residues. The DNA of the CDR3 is TGTGCCTGGAGTCCCGGGACAGGGGGGTCACCCCTCCACTTT. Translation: CAWSPGTGGSPLHF. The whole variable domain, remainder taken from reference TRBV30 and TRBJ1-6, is SQTIHQWPATLVQPVGSPLSLECTVEGTSNPNLYWYRQAAGRGLQLLFYSVGIGQISSEVPQNLSASRPQDRQFILSSKKLLLSDSGFYLCAWSPGTGGSPLHFGNGTRLTVT.

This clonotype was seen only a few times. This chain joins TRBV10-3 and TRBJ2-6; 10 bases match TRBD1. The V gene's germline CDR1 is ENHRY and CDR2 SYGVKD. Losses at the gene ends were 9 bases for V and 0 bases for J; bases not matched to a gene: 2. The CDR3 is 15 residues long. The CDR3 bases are TGTGCCATTCGGGACAGGGGCTCTGGGGCCAACGTCCTGACTTTC. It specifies CAIRDRGSGANVLTF.

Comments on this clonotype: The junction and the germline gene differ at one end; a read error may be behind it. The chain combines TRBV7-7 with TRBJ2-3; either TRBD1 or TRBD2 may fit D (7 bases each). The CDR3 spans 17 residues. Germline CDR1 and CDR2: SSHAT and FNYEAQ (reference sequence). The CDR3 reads CASSLESRGGGLDTQYF. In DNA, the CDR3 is TGTGCTAGCAGCCTAGAGAGCCGGGGAGGGGGCCTCGATACGCAGTATTTT.

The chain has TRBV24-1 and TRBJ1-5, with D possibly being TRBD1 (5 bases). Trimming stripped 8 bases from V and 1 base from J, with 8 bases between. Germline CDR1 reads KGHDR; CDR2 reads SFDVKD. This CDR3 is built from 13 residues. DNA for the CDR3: TGTGCCACCAACGGGGCGAGCAATCAGCCCCAGCATTTT. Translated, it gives CATNGASNQPQHF.

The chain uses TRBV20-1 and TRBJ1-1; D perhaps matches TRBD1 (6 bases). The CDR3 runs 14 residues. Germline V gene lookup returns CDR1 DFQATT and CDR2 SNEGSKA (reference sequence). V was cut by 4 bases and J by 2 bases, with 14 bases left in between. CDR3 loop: CSANRDTRNTEAFF. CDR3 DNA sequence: TGCAGTGCTAACCGGGACACAAGAAACACTGAAGCTTTCTTT.

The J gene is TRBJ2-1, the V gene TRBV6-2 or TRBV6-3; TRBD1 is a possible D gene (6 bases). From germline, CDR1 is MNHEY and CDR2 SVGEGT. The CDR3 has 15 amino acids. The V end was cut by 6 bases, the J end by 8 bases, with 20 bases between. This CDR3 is CASSPSGTSVHEQFF. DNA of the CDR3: TGTGCCAGCAGCCCCTCCGGGACAAGCGTACATGAGCAGTTCTTC.

DNA for the CDR3: TGTGCCAGCAGGACGACAGGGGCAACCGGGGAGCTGTTTTTT. Protein product: CASRTTGATGELFF. This sequence joins TRBV6-2 or TRBV6-3 and TRBJ2-2; 8 bases are a match to TRBD1. With 6 bases clipped from V and 5 bases from J, the junction kept 5 bases outside the gene matches. CDR1 is MNHEY and CDR2 is SVGEGT in the germline V gene. CDR3 length: 14 amino acids.

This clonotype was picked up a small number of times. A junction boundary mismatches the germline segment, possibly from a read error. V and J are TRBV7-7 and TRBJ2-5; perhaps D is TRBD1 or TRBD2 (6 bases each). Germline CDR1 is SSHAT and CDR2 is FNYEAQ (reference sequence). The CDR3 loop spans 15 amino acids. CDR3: CASSPSPGGSETQYF. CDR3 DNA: TGTGCTAGCAGTCCCTCTCCCGGGGGCTCGGAGACCCAGTACTTC.

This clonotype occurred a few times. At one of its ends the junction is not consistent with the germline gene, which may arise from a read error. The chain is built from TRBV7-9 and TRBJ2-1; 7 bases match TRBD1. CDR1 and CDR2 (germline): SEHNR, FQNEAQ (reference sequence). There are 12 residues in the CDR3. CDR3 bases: TGTGCCAGCAGCTTATCGCAGGGGGAACAGATCTTC. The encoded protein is CASSLSQGEQIF.

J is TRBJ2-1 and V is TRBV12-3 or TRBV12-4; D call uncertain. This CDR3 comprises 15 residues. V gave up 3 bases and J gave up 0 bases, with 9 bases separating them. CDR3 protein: CASSLLATSYNEQFF. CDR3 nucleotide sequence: TGTGCCAGCAGTTTGTTGGCTACCTCCTACAATGAGCAGTTCTTC.